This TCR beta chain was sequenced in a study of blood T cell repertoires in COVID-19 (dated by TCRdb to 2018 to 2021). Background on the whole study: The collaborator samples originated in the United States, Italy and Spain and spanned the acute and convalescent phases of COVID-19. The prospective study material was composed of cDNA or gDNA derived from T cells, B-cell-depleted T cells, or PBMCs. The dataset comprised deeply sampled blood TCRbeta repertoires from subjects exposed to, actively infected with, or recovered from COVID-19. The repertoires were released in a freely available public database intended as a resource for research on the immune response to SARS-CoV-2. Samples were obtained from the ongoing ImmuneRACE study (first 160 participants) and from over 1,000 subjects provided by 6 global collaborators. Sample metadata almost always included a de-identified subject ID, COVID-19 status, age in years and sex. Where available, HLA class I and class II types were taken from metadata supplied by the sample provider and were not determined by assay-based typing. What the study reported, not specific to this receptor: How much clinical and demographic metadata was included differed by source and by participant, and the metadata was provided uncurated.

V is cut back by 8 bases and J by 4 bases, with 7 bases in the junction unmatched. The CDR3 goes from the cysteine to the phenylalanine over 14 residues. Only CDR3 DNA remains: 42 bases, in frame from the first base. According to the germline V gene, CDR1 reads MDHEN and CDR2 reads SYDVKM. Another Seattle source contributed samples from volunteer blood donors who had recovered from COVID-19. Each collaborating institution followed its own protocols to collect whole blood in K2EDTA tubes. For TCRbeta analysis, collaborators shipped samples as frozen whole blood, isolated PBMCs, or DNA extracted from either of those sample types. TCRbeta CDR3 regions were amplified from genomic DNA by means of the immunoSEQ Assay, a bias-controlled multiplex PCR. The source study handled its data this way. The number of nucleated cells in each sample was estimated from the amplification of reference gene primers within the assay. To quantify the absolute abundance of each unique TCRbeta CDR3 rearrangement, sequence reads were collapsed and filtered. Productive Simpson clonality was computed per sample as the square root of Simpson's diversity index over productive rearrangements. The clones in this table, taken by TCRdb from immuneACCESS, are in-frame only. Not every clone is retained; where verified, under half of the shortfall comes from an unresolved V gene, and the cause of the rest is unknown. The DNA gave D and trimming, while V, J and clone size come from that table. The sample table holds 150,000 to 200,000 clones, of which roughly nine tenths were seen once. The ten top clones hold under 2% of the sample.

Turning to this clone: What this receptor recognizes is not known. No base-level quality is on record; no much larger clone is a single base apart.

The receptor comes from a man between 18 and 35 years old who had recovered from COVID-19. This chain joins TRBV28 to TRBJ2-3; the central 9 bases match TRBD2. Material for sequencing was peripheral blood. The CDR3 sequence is CASGGRARSDTQYF. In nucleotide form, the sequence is TGTGCCAGCGGCGGGAGGGCCAGGTCAGATACGCAGTATTTT. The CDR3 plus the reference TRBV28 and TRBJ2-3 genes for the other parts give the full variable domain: DVKVTQSSRYLVKRTGEKVFLECVQDMDHENMFWYRQDPGLGLRLIYFSYDVKMKEKGDIPEGYSVSREKKERFSLILESASTNQTSMYLCASGGRARSDTQYFGPGTRLTVL.